This is a list of T cell receptor beta chains from one sample in a study of shared clonotypes between healthy human individuals. Assay used: immunoSEQ multiplex PCR; TCRdb lists only in-frame clones, some missing. The table includes about 2.4 million clones, over 85% detected once. The sequenced sample consisted of naive CD4+ T cells from PBMCs. These receptors came from a man in his late teens or twenties in good health. Some clones in this sample may be carry-over from other donors' samples. Each CDR3 is given with its conserved first and last residue. D genes are given only for firm matches. Some rows have no size entry. The others give once, few or many, or a class for an expanded clone.

abundance,v_gene,j_gene,d_gene,CDR3aa,CDR3nt
-,TRBV5-8,TRBJ2-7,TRBD1,CASSLRDRGFYEQYF,TGTGCCAGCAGCCTCCGGGACAGGGGTTTTTACGAGCAGTACTTC
-,TRBV4-3,TRBJ1-2,-,CASSQGRGVYGYTF,TGCGCCAGCAGCCAGGGACGGGGAGTTTATGGCTACACCTTC
-,TRBV6-6,TRBJ2-5,-,CASTQGGKETQYF,TGTGCCAGCACTCAGGGGGGTAAGGAGACCCAGTACTTC
-,TRBV28,TRBJ1-4,-,CASSVGGKANEKLFF,TGTGCCAGCAGTGTCGGGGGCAAGGCCAATGAAAAACTGTTTTTT
-,TRBV4-2,TRBJ2-5,-,CASSPDQGGGKTQYF,TGTGCCAGCAGCCCGGACCAGGGAGGGGGGAAGACCCAGTACTTC
-,TRBV7-9,TRBJ1-1,-,CASSAMGGNTEAFF,TGTGCCAGCAGCGCTATGGGGGGGAACACTGAAGCTTTCTTT
-,TRBV5-1,TRBJ2-2,TRBD2,CASSGLAGALTGELFF,TGCGCCAGCAGCGGACTAGCGGGAGCGCTCACCGGGGAGCTGTTTTTT
-,TRBV7-3,TRBJ2-2,TRBD2,CASSLSSGIGTGELFF,TGTGCCAGCAGCTTATCCAGCGGGATTGGTACCGGGGAGCTGTTTTTT
once,TRBV9,TRBJ2-2,TRBD2,CASSVGLAGVGELFF,TGTGCCAGCAGCGTAGGTCTAGCGGGAGTCGGGGAGCTGTTTTTT
-,TRBV9,TRBJ2-1,-,CASSVGGRSSYNEQFF,TGTGCCAGCAGCGTAGGCGGGCGAAGCTCCTACAATGAGCAGTTCTTC
-,TRBV28,TRBJ1-5,-,CASSAPGANQPQHF,TGTGCCAGCAGTGCTCCGGGGGCTAATCAGCCCCAGCATTTT
once,TRBV7-9,TRBJ1-2,-,CASSVEGVFAGYTF,TGTGCCAGCAGCGTAGAAGGAGTCTTTGCTGGCTACACCTTC
-,TRBV27,TRBJ2-2,-,CASSLLGTSKWGELFF,TGTGCCAGCAGTTTGTTGGGGACCTCCAAGTGGGGGGAGCTGTTTTTT
few,TRBV29-1,TRBJ1-2,-,CSISGYTF,TGCAGCATCAGTGGCTACACCTTC
-,TRBV19,TRBJ1-1,-,CASSSAAARTEAFF,TGTGCCAGTAGTAGCGCCGCCGCTAGAACTGAAGCTTTCTTT
-,TRBV28,TRBJ2-5,TRBD1,CASGTGGLETQYF,TGTGCCAGCGGGACAGGGGGGTTGGAGACCCAGTACTTC
-,TRBV7-2,TRBJ1-2,-,CASSLDTFSGYTF,TGTGCCAGCAGCTTAGACACCTTCAGCGGCTACACCTTC
-,TRBV2,TRBJ2-4,-,CASSERLLLQYF,TGTGCCAGCAGTGAACGCCTGCTCCTCCAGTACTTC
-,TRBV7-9,TRBJ1-2,-,CASSLVKDYGYTF,TGTGCCAGCAGCTTAGTTAAGGACTATGGCTACACCTTC
-,TRBV5-4,TRBJ2-5,TRBD2,CASSLVSGTPQETQYF,TGTGCCAGCAGCTTGGTAAGCGGGACCCCGCAAGAGACCCAGTACTTC
-,TRBV28,TRBJ2-5,-,CASSGGGPQETQYF,TGTGCCAGCAGTGGCGGCGGGCCACAAGAGACCCAGTACTTC
-,TRBV27,TRBJ2-3,TRBD2,CASRGGSTDTQYF,TGTGCCAGCCGGGGGGGGAGCACAGATACGCAGTATTTT
-,TRBV5-1,TRBJ2-5,-,CASSQEGGETQYF,TGCGCCAGCAGCCAGGAAGGAGGGGAGACCCAGTACTTC
-,TRBV6-5,TRBJ2-3,-,CASSYSDRGDTQYF,TGTGCCAGCAGTTACTCCGATCGCGGAGATACGCAGTATTTT
-,TRBV18,TRBJ2-7,TRBD2,CASSLTSGRSYEQYF,TGTGCCAGCTCATTAACTAGCGGGAGGTCTTACGAGCAGTACTTC
once,TRBV18,TRBJ2-1,-,CASSPPSSGEWAEQFF,TGTGCCAGCTCACCACCGAGCTCCGGCGAATGGGCTGAGCAGTTCTTC
-,TRBV27,TRBJ1-2,-,CASSLLSGAGGYTF,TGTGCCAGCAGTTTATTATCGGGGGCTGGGGGCTACACCTTC
-,TRBV7-9,TRBJ2-7,-,CASSLPGSYEQYF,TGTGCCAGCAGCTTACCAGGTTCCTACGAGCAGTACTTC
-,TRBV27,TRBJ1-1,-,CASRERRMEAFF,TGTGCCAGCAGGGAGAGAAGGATGGAGGCTTTCTTT
once,TRBV6-5,TRBJ2-7,TRBD2,CASIKAGVGEQYF,TGTGCCAGCATTAAGGCGGGAGTGGGGGAGCAGTACTTC
-,TRBV5-1,TRBJ1-1,-,CASSLEDLGTEAFF,TGCGCCAGCAGCCTAGAGGACCTTGGTACTGAAGCTTTCTTT
-,TRBV7-9,TRBJ2-3,-,CASSLAVGYRITDTQYF,TGTGCCAGCAGCTTAGCAGTTGGGTACAGGATCACAGATACGCAGTATTTT